This record concerns one T cell receptor (beta chain) sequence. This sample is part of a study of control samples from healthy donors and cancer patients. Generated by immunoSEQ multiplex PCR, the TCRdb table keeps only in-frame clones and is missing some. The sample holds approximately 100,000 clones, roughly 83% seen once. V was shortened by 3 bases and J by 4 bases, with 7 bases between the two germline ends. The CDR3 consists of 13 residues. CDR1 and CDR2 (germline): LNHDA, SQIVND (reference sequence). This rearrangement joins TRBV19 to TRBJ2-1; no definite D call. This sequence originates from a man aged 65-85 years with lung cancer. The source material was PBMCs. DNA for the CDR3: TGTGCCAGTAGTATTACCGTTTACAATGAGCAGTTCTTC. Its protein product is CASSITVYNEQFF.